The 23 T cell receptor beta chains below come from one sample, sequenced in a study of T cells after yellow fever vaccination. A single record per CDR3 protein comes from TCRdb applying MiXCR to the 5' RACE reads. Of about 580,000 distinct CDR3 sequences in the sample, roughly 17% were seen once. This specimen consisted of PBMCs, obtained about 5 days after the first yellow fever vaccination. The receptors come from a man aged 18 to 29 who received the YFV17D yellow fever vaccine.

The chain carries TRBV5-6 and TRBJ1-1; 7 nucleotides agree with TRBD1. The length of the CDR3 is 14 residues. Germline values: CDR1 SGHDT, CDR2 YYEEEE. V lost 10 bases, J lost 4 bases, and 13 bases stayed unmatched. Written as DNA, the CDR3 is TGTGCCTCTCGTTTGGAGGGGGCCATCACTGAAGCTTTCTTT. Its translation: CASRLEGAITEAFF.

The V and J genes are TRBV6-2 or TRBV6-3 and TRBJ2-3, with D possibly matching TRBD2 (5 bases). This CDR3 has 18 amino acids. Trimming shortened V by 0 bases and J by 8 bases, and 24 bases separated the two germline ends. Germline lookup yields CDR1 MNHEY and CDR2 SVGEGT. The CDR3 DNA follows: TGTGCCAGCAGTTACTCTAGGACTGTATTTGACCCCGCCACTACGCAGTATTTT. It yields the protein CASSYSRTVFDPATTQYF.

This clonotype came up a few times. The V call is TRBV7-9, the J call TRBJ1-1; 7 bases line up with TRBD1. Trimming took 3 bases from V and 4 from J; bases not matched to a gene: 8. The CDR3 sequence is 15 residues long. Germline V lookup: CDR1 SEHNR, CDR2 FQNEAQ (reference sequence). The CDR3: CASSFLRQGRTEAFF. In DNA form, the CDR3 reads TGTGCCAGCAGCTTTCTGCGACAGGGCCGCACTGAAGCTTTCTTT.

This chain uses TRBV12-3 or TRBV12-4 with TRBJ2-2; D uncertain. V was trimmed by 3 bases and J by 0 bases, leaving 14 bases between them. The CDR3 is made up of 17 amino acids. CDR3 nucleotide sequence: TGTGCCAGCAGTTTTGTCAGATCCCACGCGAACACCGGGGAGCTGTTTTTT. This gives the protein CASSFVRSHANTGELFF.

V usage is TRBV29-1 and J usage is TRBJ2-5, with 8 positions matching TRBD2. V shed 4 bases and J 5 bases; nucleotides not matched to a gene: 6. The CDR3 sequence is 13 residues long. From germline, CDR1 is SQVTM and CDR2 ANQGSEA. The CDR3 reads CSVGGGREETQYF. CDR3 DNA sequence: TGCAGCGTTGGCGGGGGGCGGGAGGAGACCCAGTACTTC.

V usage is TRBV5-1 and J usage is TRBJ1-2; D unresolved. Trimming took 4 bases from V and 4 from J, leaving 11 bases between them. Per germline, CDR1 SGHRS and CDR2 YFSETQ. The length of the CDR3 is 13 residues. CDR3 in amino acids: CASSVSRLYGYTF. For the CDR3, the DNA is TGCGCCAGCAGCGTGAGTCGTCTCTATGGCTACACCTTC.

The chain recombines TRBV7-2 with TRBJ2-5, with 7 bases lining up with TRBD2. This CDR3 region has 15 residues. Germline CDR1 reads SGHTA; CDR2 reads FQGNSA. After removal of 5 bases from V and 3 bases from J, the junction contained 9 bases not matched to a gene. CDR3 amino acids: CASSPLGGSKETQYF. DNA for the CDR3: TGTGCCAGCAGCCCGCTCGGGGGGTCGAAAGAGACCCAGTACTTC. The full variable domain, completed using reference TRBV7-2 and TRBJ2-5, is GAGVSQSPSNKVTEKGKDVELRCDPISGHTALYWYRQSLGQGLEFLIYFQGNSAPDKSGLPSDRFSAERTGGSVSTLTIQRTQQEDSAVYLCASSPLGGSKETQYFGPGTRLLVL.

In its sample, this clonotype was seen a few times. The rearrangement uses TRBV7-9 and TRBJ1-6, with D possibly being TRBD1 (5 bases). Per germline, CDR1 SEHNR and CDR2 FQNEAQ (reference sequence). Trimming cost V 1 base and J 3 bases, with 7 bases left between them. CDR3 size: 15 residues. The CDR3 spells CASSLGQYYNSPLHF. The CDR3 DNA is TGTGCCAGCAGCTTAGGACAGTACTATAATTCACCCCTCCACTTT.

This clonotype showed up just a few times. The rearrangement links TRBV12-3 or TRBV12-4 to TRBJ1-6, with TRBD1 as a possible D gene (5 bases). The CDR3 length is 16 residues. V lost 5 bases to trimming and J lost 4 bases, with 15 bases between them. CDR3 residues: CASSPRGGRYNSPLHF. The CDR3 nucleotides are TGTGCCAGCAGTCCCCGGGGGGGGAGGTATAATTCACCCCTCCACTTT.

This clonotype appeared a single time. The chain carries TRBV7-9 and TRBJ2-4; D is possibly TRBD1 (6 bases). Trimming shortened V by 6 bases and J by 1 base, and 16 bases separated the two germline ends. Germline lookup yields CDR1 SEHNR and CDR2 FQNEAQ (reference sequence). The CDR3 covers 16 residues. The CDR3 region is CASSPGTFRAKNIQYF. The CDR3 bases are TGTGCCAGCAGTCCCGGGACATTTAGGGCCAAAAACATTCAGTACTTC.

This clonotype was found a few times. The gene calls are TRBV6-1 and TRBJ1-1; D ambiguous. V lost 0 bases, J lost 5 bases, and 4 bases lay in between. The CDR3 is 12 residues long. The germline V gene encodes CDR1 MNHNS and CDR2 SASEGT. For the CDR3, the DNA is TGTGCCAGCAGTGAAGCCTTTACTGAAGCTTTCTTT. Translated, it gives CASSEAFTEAFF.

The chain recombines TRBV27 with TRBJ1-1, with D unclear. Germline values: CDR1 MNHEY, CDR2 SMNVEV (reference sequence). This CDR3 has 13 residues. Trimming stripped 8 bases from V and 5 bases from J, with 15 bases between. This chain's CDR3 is CASGADSRTEAFF. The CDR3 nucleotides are TGTGCCAGCGGAGCAGACTCGAGGACTGAAGCTTTCTTT.

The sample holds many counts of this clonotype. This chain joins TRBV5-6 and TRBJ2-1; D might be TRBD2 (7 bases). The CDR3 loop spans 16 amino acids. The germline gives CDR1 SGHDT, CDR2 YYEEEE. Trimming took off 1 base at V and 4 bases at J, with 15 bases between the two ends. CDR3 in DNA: TGTGCCAGCAGCTTGAGGGGGGGATCTACGTACAATGAGCAGTTCTTC. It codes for CASSLRGGSTYNEQFF.

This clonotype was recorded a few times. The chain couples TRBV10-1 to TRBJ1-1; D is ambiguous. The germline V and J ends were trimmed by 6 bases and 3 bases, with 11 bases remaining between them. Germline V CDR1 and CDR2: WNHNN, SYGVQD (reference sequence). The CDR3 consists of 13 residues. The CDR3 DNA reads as TGCGCCAGCAGACCCGACACCCACACTGAAGCTTTCTTT. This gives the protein CASRPDTHTEAFF.

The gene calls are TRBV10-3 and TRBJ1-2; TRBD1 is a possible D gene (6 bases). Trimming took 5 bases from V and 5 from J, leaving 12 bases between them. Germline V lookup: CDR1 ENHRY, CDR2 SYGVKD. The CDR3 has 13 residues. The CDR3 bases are TGTGCCATCAGTTGGGACACGGGGTATGGCTACACCTTC. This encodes CAISWDTGYGYTF.

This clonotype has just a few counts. DNA of the CDR3: TGCGCCAGCATGACGGGTGCGGGCACCGGAGATACGCAGTATTTT. Translated, it gives CASMTGAGTGDTQYF. The rearrangement uses TRBV5-1 and TRBJ2-3, with D perhaps TRBD2 (5 bases). CDR1 is SGHRS, CDR2 YFSETQ, per germline. Trimming stripped 6 bases from V and 5 bases from J, with 19 bases between. The CDR3 contains 15 residues.

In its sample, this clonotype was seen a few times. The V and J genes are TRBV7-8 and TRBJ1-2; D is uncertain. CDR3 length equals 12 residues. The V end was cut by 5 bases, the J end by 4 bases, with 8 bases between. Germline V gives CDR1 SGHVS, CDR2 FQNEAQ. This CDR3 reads CASSQSRYGYTF. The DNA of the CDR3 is TGTGCCAGCAGCCAATCGCGCTATGGCTACACCTTC.

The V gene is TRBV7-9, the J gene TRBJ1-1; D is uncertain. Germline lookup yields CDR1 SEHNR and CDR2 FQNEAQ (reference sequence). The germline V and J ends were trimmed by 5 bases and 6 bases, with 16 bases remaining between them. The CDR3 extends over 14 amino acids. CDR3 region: CASSRHDPWAEAFF. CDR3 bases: TGTGCCAGCAGCCGACACGATCCTTGGGCTGAAGCTTTCTTT.

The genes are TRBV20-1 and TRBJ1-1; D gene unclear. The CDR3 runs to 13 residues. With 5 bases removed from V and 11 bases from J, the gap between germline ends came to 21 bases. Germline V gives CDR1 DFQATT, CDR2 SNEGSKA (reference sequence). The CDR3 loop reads CSAVAGGIWLAFF. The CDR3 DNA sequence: TGCAGTGCTGTCGCGGGAGGGATTTGGCTGGCTTTCTTT.

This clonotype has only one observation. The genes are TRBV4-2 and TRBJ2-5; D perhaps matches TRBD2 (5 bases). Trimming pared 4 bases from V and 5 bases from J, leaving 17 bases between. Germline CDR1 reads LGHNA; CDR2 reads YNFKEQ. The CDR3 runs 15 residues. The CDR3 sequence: CASSPLGLAEETQYF. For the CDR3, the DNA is TGTGCCAGCAGCCCATTAGGTCTAGCCGAGGAGACCCAGTACTTC.

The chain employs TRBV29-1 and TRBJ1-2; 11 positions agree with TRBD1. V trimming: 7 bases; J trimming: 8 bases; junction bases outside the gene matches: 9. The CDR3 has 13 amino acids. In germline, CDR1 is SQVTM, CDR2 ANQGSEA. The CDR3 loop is CSAAGQGAGGYTF. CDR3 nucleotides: TGCAGCGCCGCCGGACAGGGGGCGGGAGGCTACACCTTC.

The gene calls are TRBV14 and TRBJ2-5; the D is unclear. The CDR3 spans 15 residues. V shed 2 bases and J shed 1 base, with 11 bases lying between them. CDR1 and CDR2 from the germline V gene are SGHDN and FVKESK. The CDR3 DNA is TGTGCCAGCAGCCAACCAGAGGCAGGCCAAGAGACCCAGTACTTC. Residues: CASSQPEAGQETQYF.

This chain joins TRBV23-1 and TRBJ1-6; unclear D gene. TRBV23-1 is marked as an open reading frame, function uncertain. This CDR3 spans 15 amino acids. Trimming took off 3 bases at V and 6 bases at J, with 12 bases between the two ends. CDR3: CASSQGSEVNSPLHF. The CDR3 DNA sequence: TGCGCCAGCAGTCAGGGATCAGAGGTTAATTCACCCCTCCACTTT.